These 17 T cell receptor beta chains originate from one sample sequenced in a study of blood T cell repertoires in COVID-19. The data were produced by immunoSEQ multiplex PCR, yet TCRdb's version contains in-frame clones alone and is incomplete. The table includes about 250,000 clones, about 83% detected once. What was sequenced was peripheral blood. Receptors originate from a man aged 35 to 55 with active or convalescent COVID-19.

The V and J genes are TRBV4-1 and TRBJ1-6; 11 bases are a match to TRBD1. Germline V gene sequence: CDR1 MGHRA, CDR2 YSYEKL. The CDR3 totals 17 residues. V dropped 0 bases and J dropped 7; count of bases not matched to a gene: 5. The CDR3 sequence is CASSQEGQGAGNSPLHF. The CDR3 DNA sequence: TGCGCCAGCAGCCAAGAAGGACAGGGGGCCGGCAATTCACCCCTCCACTTT.

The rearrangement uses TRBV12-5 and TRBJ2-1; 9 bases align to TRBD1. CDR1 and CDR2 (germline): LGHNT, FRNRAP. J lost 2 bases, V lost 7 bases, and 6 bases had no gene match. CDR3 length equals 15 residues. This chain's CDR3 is CASEEGQGTYNEQFF. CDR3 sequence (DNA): TGTGCTAGTGAGGAGGGACAGGGAACCTACAATGAGCAGTTCTTC.

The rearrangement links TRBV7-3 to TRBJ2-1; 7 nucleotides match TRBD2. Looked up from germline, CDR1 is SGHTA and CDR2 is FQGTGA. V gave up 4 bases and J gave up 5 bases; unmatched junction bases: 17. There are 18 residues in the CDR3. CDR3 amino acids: CASSSPEGRAGLNNEQFF. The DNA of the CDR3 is TGTGCCAGCAGCTCACCCGAAGGTCGAGCGGGGCTTAACAATGAGCAGTTCTTC. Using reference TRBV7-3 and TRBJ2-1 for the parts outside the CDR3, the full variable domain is GAGVSQTPSNKVTEKGKYVELRCDPISGHTALYWYRQSLGQGPEFLIYFQGTGAADDSGLPNDRFFAVRPEGSVSTLKIQRTERGDSAVYLCASSSPEGRAGLNNEQFFGPGTRLTVL.

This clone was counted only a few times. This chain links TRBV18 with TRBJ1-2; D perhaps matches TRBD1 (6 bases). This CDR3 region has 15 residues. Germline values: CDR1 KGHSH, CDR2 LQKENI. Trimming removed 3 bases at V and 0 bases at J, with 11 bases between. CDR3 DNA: TGTGCCAGCTCACCGACAGGAGAAGCTAACTATGGCTACACCTTC. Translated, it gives CASSPTGEANYGYTF.

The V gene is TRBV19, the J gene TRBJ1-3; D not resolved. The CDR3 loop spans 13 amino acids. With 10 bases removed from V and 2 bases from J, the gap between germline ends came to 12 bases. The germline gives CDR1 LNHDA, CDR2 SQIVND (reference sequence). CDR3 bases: TGTGCCACTGAGGGAGGTACTGGAAACACCATATATTTT. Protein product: CATEGGTGNTIYF.

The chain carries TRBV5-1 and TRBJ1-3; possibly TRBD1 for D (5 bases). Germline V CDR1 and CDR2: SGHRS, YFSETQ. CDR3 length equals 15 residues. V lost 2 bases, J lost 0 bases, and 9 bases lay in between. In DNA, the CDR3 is TGCGCCAGCAGCTTAACAGGAGTCTCTGGAAACACCATATATTTT. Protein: CASSLTGVSGNTIYF.

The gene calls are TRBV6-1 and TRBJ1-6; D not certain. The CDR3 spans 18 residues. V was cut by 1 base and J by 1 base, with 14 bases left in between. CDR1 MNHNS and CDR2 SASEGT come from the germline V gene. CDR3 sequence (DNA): TGTGCCAGCAGTGAAGGGACGAGCCGAGGGTCCTATAATTCACCCCTCCACTTT. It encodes CASSEGTSRGSYNSPLHF.

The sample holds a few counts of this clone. The CDR3 protein is CASSSGNEQYF. DNA for the CDR3: TGTGCCAGCAGCTCGGGGAACGAGCAGTACTTC. The genes are TRBV14 and TRBJ2-7; possible D gene TRBD2, 5 bases. Between the trimmed V and J ends, which lost 5 bases and 5 bases, there was a span of 7 bases. The CDR3 sequence is 11 residues long. Per the germline V gene, CDR1 is SGHDN and CDR2 is FVKESK.

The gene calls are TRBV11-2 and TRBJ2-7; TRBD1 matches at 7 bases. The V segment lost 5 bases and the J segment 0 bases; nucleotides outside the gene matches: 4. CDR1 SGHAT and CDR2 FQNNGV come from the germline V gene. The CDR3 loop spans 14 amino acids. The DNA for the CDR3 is TGTGCCAGCAGCAAGGGACAGCTCTCCTACGAGCAGTACTTC. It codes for CASSKGQLSYEQYF. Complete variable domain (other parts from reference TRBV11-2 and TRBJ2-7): EAGVAQSPRYKIIEKRQSVAFWCNPISGHATLYWYQQILGQGPKLLIQFQNNGVVDDSQLPKDRFSAERLKGVDSTLKIQPAKLEDSAVYLCASSKGQLSYEQYFGPGTRLTVT.

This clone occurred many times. The CDR3 sequence is CASSQGGSARGGHYNEQFF. DNA for the CDR3: TGCGCCAGCAGCCAAGGGGGTAGTGCCAGAGGGGGCCATTACAATGAGCAGTTCTTC. The V call is TRBV4-1, the J call TRBJ2-1; 7 bases map to TRBD1. CDR3 size: 19 residues. Per germline, CDR1 MGHRA and CDR2 YSYEKL. V was clipped by 1 base and J by 4 bases; unmatched bases: 16.

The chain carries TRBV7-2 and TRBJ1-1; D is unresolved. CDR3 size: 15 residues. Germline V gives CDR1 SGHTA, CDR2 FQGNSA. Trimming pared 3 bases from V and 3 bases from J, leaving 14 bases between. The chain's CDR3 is CASSLVALAYTEAFF. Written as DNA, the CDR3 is TGTGCCAGCAGCTTGGTGGCTTTAGCGTACACTGAAGCTTTCTTT.

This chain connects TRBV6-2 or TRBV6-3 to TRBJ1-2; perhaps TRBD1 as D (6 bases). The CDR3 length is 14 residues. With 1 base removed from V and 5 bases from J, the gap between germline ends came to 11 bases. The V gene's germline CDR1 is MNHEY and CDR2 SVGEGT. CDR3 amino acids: CASSYFGTPYGYTF. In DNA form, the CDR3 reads TGTGCCAGCAGTTACTTCGGGACACCTTATGGCTACACCTTC.

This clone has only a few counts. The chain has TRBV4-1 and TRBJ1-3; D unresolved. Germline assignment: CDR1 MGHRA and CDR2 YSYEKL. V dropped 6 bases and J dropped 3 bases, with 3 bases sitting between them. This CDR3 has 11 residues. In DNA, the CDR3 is TGCGCCAGCAGTAGTGGAAACACCATATATTTT. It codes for CASSSGNTIYF.

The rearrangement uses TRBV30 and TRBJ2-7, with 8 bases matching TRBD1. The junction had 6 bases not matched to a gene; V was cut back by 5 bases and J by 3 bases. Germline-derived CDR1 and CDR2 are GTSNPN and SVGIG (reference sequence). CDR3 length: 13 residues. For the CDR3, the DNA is TGTGCCTGGGACAGGGGAGTAGTCTACGAGCAGTACTTC. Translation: CAWDRGVVYEQYF.

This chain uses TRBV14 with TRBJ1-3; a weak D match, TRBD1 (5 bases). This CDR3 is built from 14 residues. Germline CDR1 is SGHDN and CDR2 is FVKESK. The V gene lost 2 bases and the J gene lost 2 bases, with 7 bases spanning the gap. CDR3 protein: CASSQWGAGNTIYF. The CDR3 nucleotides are TGTGCCAGCAGCCAATGGGGGGCTGGAAACACCATATATTTT.

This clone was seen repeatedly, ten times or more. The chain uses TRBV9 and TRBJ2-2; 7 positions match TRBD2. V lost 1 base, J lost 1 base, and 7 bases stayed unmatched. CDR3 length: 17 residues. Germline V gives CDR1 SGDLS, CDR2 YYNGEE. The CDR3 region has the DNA TGTGCCAGCAGCGTACAAGGGGAGGGGCTGAACACCGGGGAGCTGTTTTTT. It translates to CASSVQGEGLNTGELFF. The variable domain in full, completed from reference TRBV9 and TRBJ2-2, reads DSGVTQTPKHLITATGQRVTLRCSPRSGDLSVYWYQQSLDQGLQFLIQYYNGEERAKGNILERFSAQQFPDLHSELNLSSLELGDSALYFCASSVQGEGLNTGELFFGEGSRLTVL.

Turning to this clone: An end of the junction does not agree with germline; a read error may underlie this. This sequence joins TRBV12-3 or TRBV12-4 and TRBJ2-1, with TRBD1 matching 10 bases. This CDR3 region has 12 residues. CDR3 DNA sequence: TGTGCCAGCACGATACCGGGACAGGGGCACATCTTC. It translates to CASTIPGQGHIF.